Each of the 6 T cell receptor beta chains below was sequenced from the same sample in a study of T cell responses to AZD1222 COVID-19 vaccine. Clones were sequenced by immunoSEQ multiplex PCR, and TCRdb holds only the in-frame ones, with some missing. The data hold about 180,000 clones, with about 89% observed a single time. The sequenced sample was peripheral blood, obtained on day 0 of AZD1222 vaccination. The receptors derive from an adult in good health.

The CDR3 DNA sequence: TGCGCCAGCAGCGTGACCGGGACAGAGATCTACGAGCAGTACTTC. Translating it yields CASSVTGTEIYEQYF. V gene TRBV5-1 combines with J gene TRBJ2-7; TRBD1 matches at 7 bases. The CDR3 runs 15 residues. CDR1 and CDR2 (germline): SGHRS, YFSETQ. With V trimmed by 4 bases and J by 3 bases, 10 bases remained unmatched.

V is TRBV5-1 and J is TRBJ2-3; weak D call: TRBD1 (6 bases). Trimming left V 6 bases short and J 0 bases short, with 14 bases between. The germline V gene encodes CDR1 SGHRS and CDR2 YFSETQ. The CDR3 has 15 residues. CDR3 residues: CASNNLDSSTDTQYF. CDR3 nucleotide sequence: TGCGCCAGCAACAACCTGGACAGCAGCACAGATACGCAGTATTTT.

This clone appeared a few times. The V call is TRBV2, the J call TRBJ2-2; 13 bases agree with TRBD2. Germline V gene data show CDR1 as SNHLY and CDR2 as FYNNEI. The J segment lost 5 bases and the V segment lost 5 bases, leaving 5 bases of the junction unmatched. The CDR3 totals 16 residues. CDR3 region: CASSTSGGALTGELFF. CDR3 bases: TGTGCCAGCAGTACTAGCGGGGGGGCCTTGACCGGGGAGCTGTTTTTT.

This chain connects TRBV9 to TRBJ1-2; 9 bases match TRBD1. The germline V gene encodes CDR1 SGDLS and CDR2 YYNGEE. V gave up 0 bases and J gave up 3 bases; unmatched junction bases: 6. The CDR3 sequence is 16 residues long. The CDR3 sequence: CASSVAGQGAYYGYTF. As DNA, the CDR3 is TGTGCCAGCAGCGTAGCGGGACAGGGAGCTTACTATGGCTACACCTTC. Together with reference TRBV9 and TRBJ1-2, the CDR3 gives the full variable domain: DSGVTQTPKHLITATGQRVTLRCSPRSGDLSVYWYQQSLDQGLQFLIQYYNGEERAKGNILERFSAQQFPDLHSELNLSSLELGDSALYFCASSVAGQGAYYGYTFGSGTRLTVV.

V is TRBV9 and J is TRBJ1-5, with TRBD1 identical over 7 bases. The CDR3 runs to 18 residues. Losses at the gene ends were 1 base for V and 9 bases for J; bases not matched to a gene: 19. Germline loops: CDR1 SGDLS, CDR2 YYNGEE. The CDR3 protein is CASSVSGTVSRSIMPQHF. CDR3 sequence (DNA): TGTGCCAGCAGCGTATCCGGGACAGTATCGCGTTCAATCATGCCCCAGCATTTT.

The V gene is TRBV6-2 or TRBV6-3, the J gene TRBJ2-1; tentative D call: TRBD2 (5 bases). This CDR3 region has 11 residues. The germline V and J ends were trimmed by 3 bases and 15 bases, with 12 bases remaining between them. From germline, CDR1 is MNHEY and CDR2 SVGEGT. The CDR3, as DNA: TGTGCCAGCAGTTATGGGTCGGGGTGGTTCTTC. It translates to CASSYGSGWFF.